This T cell receptor beta chain was sequenced during a study of T cells in Graves' hyperthyroidism and ophthalmopathy. Study-wide findings and caveats: Model output signaled ophthalmopathy a median around 5.9 months ahead of onset.

Ten or more counts support this clonotype. What it recognizes is unknown. The CDR3 has 15 residues. Trimming took 6 bases from V and 6 from J; bases not matched to a gene: 13. Per the germline V gene, CDR1 is LGHDT and CDR2 is YNNKEL (reference sequence). The investigators amplified TCR beta CDR3 regions from RNA transcripts. The HTBI primer set served for first-round RT-PCR of the TCR CDR3. Each CDR3 protein gets one entry after TCRdb re-called the multiplex PCR reads with MiXCR. The table lists 300,000 to 500,000 distinct CDR3 sequences, about 14% of them singletons, with around 28% in the top ten. Specimen: blood. V and J are TRBV3-1 and TRBJ2-7; 8 nucleotides agree with TRBD2. This sequence was found in a middle-aged man with Graves' ophthalmopathy. The DNA for the CDR3 is TGTGCCAGCAGGAAAAGAGTCAGCGGGAGCGTCGAGCAGTACTTC. It encodes CASRKRVSGSVEQYF.